The 26 T cell receptor beta chains below come from one sample, sequenced in a study of blood T cells in healthy people across ages. Together with a sample-barcoded 5' primer, a J-beta primer mix was included in a second PCR lasting about 7 to 11 cycles. TCRdb recomputed calls from the 5' RACE reads with MiXCR, one row per CDR3 protein. The sample shows 600,000 to 800,000 distinct CDR3 sequences, around 20% of them seen only once. The sequenced material came from blood. Every receptor here comes from a man aged 70 or older in good health.

Regarding this clonotype: One junction end disagrees with the germline gene, perhaps due to a read error. V and J are TRBV20-1 and TRBJ2-7; D not certain. The CDR3 length is 14 residues. Germline CDR1 reads DFQATT; CDR2 reads SNEGSKA (reference sequence). The CDR3 nucleotides are TGCAGTGCTAGAGATGGCAGCATGATTTACGAGCATTACTTC. It is translated as CSARDGSMIYEHYF.

The chain combines TRBV11-1 with TRBJ2-4, with D perhaps matching TRBD1 (6 bases). The germline V and J ends were trimmed by 10 bases and 2 bases, with 15 bases remaining between them. Per the germline V gene, CDR1 is SGHAT and CDR2 is FQDESV (reference sequence). The CDR3 spans 14 residues. The CDR3 region is CATSQGRSKNIQYF. The CDR3 DNA reads as TGTGCCACCTCACAGGGAAGGTCCAAAAACATTCAGTACTTC.

This clonotype was found a few times. This sequence joins TRBV9 and TRBJ2-6; D unclear. Between the trimmed V and J ends, which lost 5 bases and 1 base, there was a span of 16 bases. Germline V gives CDR1 SGDLS, CDR2 YYNGEE. The CDR3 totals 17 residues. The CDR3 reads CASSGEDDLSGANVLTF. The CDR3 DNA follows: TGTGCCAGCAGTGGAGAAGACGACCTATCTGGGGCCAACGTCCTGACTTTC. Filled out from reference TRBV9 and TRBJ2-6, the complete variable domain reads DSGVTQTPKHLITATGQRVTLRCSPRSGDLSVYWYQQSLDQGLQFLIQYYNGEERAKGNILERFSAQQFPDLHSELNLSSLELGDSALYFCASSGEDDLSGANVLTFGAGSRLTVL.

This clonotype was detected many times. This CDR3 reads CASSPRQNTGELFF. In nucleotides, the CDR3 is TGTGCCAGCAGCCCTCGACAGAACACCGGGGAGCTGTTTTTT. V is TRBV7-9 and J is TRBJ2-2; the D is unclear. The length of the CDR3 is 14 residues. Germline V gene lookup returns CDR1 SEHNR and CDR2 FQNEAQ (reference sequence). V dropped 5 bases and J dropped 1 base, with 8 bases sitting between them.

This clonotype was counted a few times. V is TRBV20-1 and J is TRBJ2-5, with TRBD2 matching 12 bases. The J call could be wrong; TRBJ2-7 is a better fit for the DNA end. CDR1 DFQATT and CDR2 SNEGSKA come from the germline V gene (reference sequence). The CDR3 has 14 amino acids. DNA of the CDR3: TGCAGTGCTAGAGTTACTAGCGGGAGGTACGAGCAGTACTTC. Translating it yields CSARVTSGRYEQYF.

The chain combines TRBV10-3 with TRBJ2-5; either TRBD1 or TRBD2 may supply D (5 bases each). The DNA end lines up better with TRBJ2-7; the J call may be wrong. CDR3 length: 12 residues. The germline V gene encodes CDR1 ENHRY and CDR2 SYGVKD. The CDR3 DNA follows: TGTGCCATCGGGGACCAGCCCTACGAGCAGTACTTC. It yields the protein CAIGDQPYEQYF.

V and J are TRBV20-1 and TRBJ2-1, with 7 bases identical to TRBD2. The CDR3 runs to 15 residues. V lost 5 bases, J lost 7 bases, and 14 bases stayed unmatched. CDR1 DFQATT and CDR2 SNEGSKA come from the germline V gene (reference sequence). CDR3 sequence: CSAGRLAEPWNEQFF. The CDR3 coding sequence is TGCAGTGCTGGCAGACTAGCAGAACCTTGGAATGAGCAGTTCTTC.

The CDR3 sequence is CASSSGTSISGNTIYF. The CDR3 DNA sequence: TGTGCCAGCAGCTCCGGGACAAGCATTTCTGGAAACACCATATATTTT. This sequence joins TRBV7-8 and TRBJ1-3, with a possible D match to TRBD1 (6 bases). This CDR3 is 16 amino acids long. Trimming removed 4 bases from V and 1 base from J, with 14 bases in between. The germline V gene has CDR1 SGHVS and CDR2 FQNEAQ.

This chain joins TRBV15 and TRBJ2-1, with D possibly called TRBD1 or TRBD2 (5 bases each). This CDR3 has 16 residues. Trimming stripped 3 bases from V and 0 bases from J, with 12 bases between. CDR1 is LNHNV, CDR2 YYDKDF, per germline (reference sequence). The CDR3 bases are TGTGCCACCAGCAGGAGGGACCCGAGCTCCTACAATGAGCAGTTCTTC. It specifies CATSRRDPSSYNEQFF.

The chain uses TRBV5-1 and TRBJ2-3; 8 bases map to TRBD2. Looked up from germline, CDR1 is SGHRS and CDR2 is YFSETQ. Losses at the gene ends were 4 bases for V and 5 bases for J; bases not matched to a gene: 9. This CDR3 contains 15 residues. In DNA form, the CDR3 reads TGCGCCAGCAGCGAGGTCGCAGCGGGGGAAGATACGCAGTATTTT. Translation: CASSEVAAGEDTQYF.

The chain combines TRBV2 with TRBJ1-2; D is perhaps TRBD1 (6 bases). The length of the CDR3 is 14 residues. V was trimmed by 3 bases and J by 6 bases, leaving 14 bases between them. CDR1 is SNHLY, CDR2 FYNNEI, per germline. The CDR3 spells CASSDRQGLNGYTF. CDR3 DNA: TGTGCCAGCAGTGACCGGCAGGGGTTAAATGGCTACACCTTC. Full variable domain (missing parts from reference TRBV2 and TRBJ1-2): EPEVTQTPSHQVTQMGQEVILRCVPISNHLYFYWYRQILGQKVEFLVSFYNNEISEKSEIFDDQFSVERPDGSNFTLKIRSTKLEDSAMYFCASSDRQGLNGYTFGSGTRLTVV.

This clonotype was recorded at least ten times. The rearrangement links TRBV5-5 to TRBJ2-5, with a possible D match to TRBD1 (5 bases). The CDR3 loop spans 13 amino acids. The ends were cut back, 3 bases at V and 2 bases at J, with 8 bases in the middle. The germline gives CDR1 SGHKS, CDR2 YYEKEE (reference sequence). The CDR3 here is CASSSPGQETQYF. DNA of the CDR3: TGTGCCAGCAGCTCCCCAGGGCAAGAGACCCAGTACTTC.

This chain connects TRBV6-5 to TRBJ1-2, with 8 positions matching TRBD1. CDR3 length equals 16 residues. Germline V gene lookup returns CDR1 MNHEY and CDR2 SVGAGI. The junction had 13 bases not matched to a gene; V was cut back by 2 bases and J by 8 bases. The CDR3 protein is CASSYRPGQGRRGYTF. The CDR3 DNA reads TGTGCCAGCAGTTACCGACCAGGACAGGGCAGGAGGGGCTACACCTTC.

This clonotype was detected many times. The chain links TRBV20-1 to TRBJ2-7; 7 bases match TRBD2. Germline V gene data show CDR1 as DFQATT and CDR2 as SNEGSKA (reference sequence). The CDR3 loop spans 15 amino acids. Trimming at V came to 0 bases and at J to 4 bases, leaving 9 bases not matched to a gene. CDR3 loop: CSARDFRGGGYEQYF. CDR3 DNA sequence: TGCAGTGCTAGAGATTTCCGTGGCGGGGGATACGAGCAGTACTTC.

The chain is built from TRBV7-8 and TRBJ2-3, with 9 nucleotides matching TRBD2. The V gene end was trimmed by 3 bases and the J gene end by 3 bases; junction bases not matched to a gene: 10. The CDR3 spans 17 residues. The germline V gene has CDR1 SGHVS and CDR2 FQNEAQ. The chain's CDR3 is CASSFGGRATGTDTQYF. CDR3 sequence (DNA): TGTGCCAGCAGCTTTGGCGGGAGGGCCACAGGGACAGATACGCAGTATTTT.

On this clonotype: Mismatch with germline at one junction end may stem from a read error. J is TRBJ2-4 and V is TRBV20-1; D may be TRBD2 (6 bases). This CDR3 contains 13 residues. Germline V CDR1 and CDR2: DFQATT, SNEGSKA (reference sequence). CDR3: CSKRVLAKNIQCF. CDR3 nucleotides: TGCAGTAAGCGGGTGCTAGCCAAAAACATTCAGTGCTTC.

The chain combines TRBV12-3 or TRBV12-4 with TRBJ2-2; D possibly corresponds to TRBD2 (6 bases). The V gene lost 6 bases and the J gene lost 6 bases, with 17 bases spanning the gap. The CDR3 length is 15 residues. This chain's CDR3 is CASSFYREYSGELFF. CDR3 sequence (DNA): TGTGCCAGCAGCTTCTACCGGGAGTACTCCGGGGAGCTGTTTTTT.

The V gene is TRBV28, the J gene TRBJ2-3; TRBD2 agrees at 10 bases. J lost 3 bases, V lost 11 bases, and 11 bases had no gene match. Looked up from germline, CDR1 is MDHEN and CDR2 is SYDVKM. This CDR3 is 15 amino acids long. CDR3 loop: CAHIRAGGPTDTQYF. CDR3 nucleotide sequence: TGTGCCCATATCCGAGCGGGAGGGCCGACAGATACGCAGTATTTT.

This clonotype has a count of ten or more. V usage is TRBV7-9 and J usage is TRBJ2-3, with D unclear. Germline V gene sequence: CDR1 SEHNR, CDR2 FQNEAQ (reference sequence). V lost 7 bases and J 0 bases, leaving 11 bases between the germline ends. The CDR3 runs 14 residues. CDR3 sequence: CASTPAGSTDTQYF. For the CDR3, the DNA is TGTGCCAGCACCCCCGCAGGAAGCACAGATACGCAGTATTTT.

This clonotype was counted between two and nine times. The chain recombines TRBV9 with TRBJ2-3; a possible D gene is TRBD2 (6 bases). Germline CDR1 and CDR2: SGDLS and YYNGEE. V lost 0 bases to trimming and J lost 6 bases, with 14 bases between them. This CDR3 contains 15 residues. The CDR3 is CASSVGVGLSDTQYF. The CDR3 DNA reads TGTGCCAGCAGCGTAGGAGTGGGACTTAGTGATACGCAGTATTTT.

This clonotype was detected ten times or more. The V and J genes are TRBV6-2 or TRBV6-3 and TRBJ2-1; D is possibly TRBD2 (6 bases). Germline V gene lookup returns CDR1 MNHEY and CDR2 SVGEGT. Trimming pared 7 bases from V and 0 bases from J, leaving 25 bases between. This CDR3 is 19 amino acids long. CDR3 DNA sequence: TGTGCCAGCACCTCGGGACTGACGAGTGGAGTTAGCTCCTACAATGAGCAGTTCTTC. Translated, it gives CASTSGLTSGVSSYNEQFF.

The table lists this clonotype with many counts. V and J are TRBV5-1 and TRBJ1-5; D not certain. This CDR3 region has 15 residues. Germline CDR1 is SGHRS and CDR2 is YFSETQ. Trimming cost V 0 bases and J 2 bases, with 9 bases left between them. CDR3 region: CASSLEGVGNQPQHF. The CDR3 DNA reads as TGCGCCAGCAGCTTGGAAGGTGTTGGCAATCAGCCCCAGCATTTT.

In nucleotides, the CDR3 is TGCGCCAGCAGCGCCGGGACAGCCGGGGGCTCTAATGAAAAACTGTTTTTT. Protein product: CASSAGTAGGSNEKLFF. The chain is built from TRBV5-1 and TRBJ1-4; TRBD1 aligns across 7 bases. Trimming at V came to 4 bases and at J to 3 bases, leaving 12 bases not matched to a gene. The V gene's germline CDR1 is SGHRS and CDR2 YFSETQ. The CDR3 has 17 residues.

At least ten counts were recorded for this clonotype. This chain joins TRBV7-9 and TRBJ2-3, with D unresolved. Germline values: CDR1 SEHNR, CDR2 FQNEAQ (reference sequence). This CDR3 is 12 amino acids long. V lost 6 bases and J lost 6, with 10 bases in between. The CDR3 protein is CASSSDLDTQYF. As DNA, the CDR3 is TGTGCCAGCAGTTCTGACTTGGATACGCAGTATTTT.

This clonotype was counted only a few times. The rearrangement links TRBV6-5 to TRBJ2-5; 13 positions match TRBD2. Near its end, the DNA agrees better with TRBJ2-7, so the J call may be wrong. The CDR3 is 18 amino acids. Germline CDR1 reads MNHEY; CDR2 reads SVGAGI. This CDR3 is CASSYGDPGTSGTGEQYF. The CDR3, as DNA: TGTGCCAGCAGTTACGGAGATCCCGGGACTAGCGGGACAGGCGAGCAGTACTTC.

The CDR3 region has the DNA TGCGCCAGCAGCCAAGATCCAGCGGCGAACACCGGGGAGCTGTTTTTT. It translates to CASSQDPAANTGELFF. The genes are TRBV4-3 and TRBJ2-2, with D tentatively TRBD2 (5 bases). The CDR3 covers 16 residues. The ends were cut back, 0 bases at V and 0 bases at J, with 8 bases in the middle. The germline CDR1 and CDR2 sequences are LGHNA and YSLEER.